Below are 12 T cell receptor beta chains sequenced from a single sample in a study of blood T cell repertoires in COVID-19. The data were produced by immunoSEQ multiplex PCR, yet TCRdb's version contains in-frame clones alone and is incomplete. The top ten clones hold over 10% of a sample with 45,000 to 60,000 clones, roughly 80% of them seen once. Sequenced: peripheral blood. These receptors were collected from a woman over 75 with acute or convalescent COVID-19.

The chain combines TRBV5-1 with TRBJ1-5; a weak D match, TRBD1 (5 bases). This CDR3 contains 13 residues. The germline V gene has CDR1 SGHRS and CDR2 YFSETQ. Trimming left V 0 bases short and J 5 bases short, with 6 bases between. The CDR3 nucleotides are TGCGCCAGCAGCTTGGCGGGGGATCAGCCCCAGCATTTT. This codes for CASSLAGDQPQHF.

The chain uses TRBV5-1 and TRBJ2-3; TRBD1 might be the D (6 bases). This CDR3 has 14 residues. The germline V gene has CDR1 SGHRS and CDR2 YFSETQ. Trimming removed 2 bases from V and 5 bases from J, with 12 bases in between. The CDR3 protein is CASSLGTNKDTQYF. CDR3 bases: TGCGCCAGCAGCTTAGGGACAAACAAAGATACGCAGTATTTT.

The chain couples TRBV7-2 to TRBJ2-1, with TRBD1 matching over 12 bases. Per germline, CDR1 SGHTA and CDR2 FQGNSA. CDR3 length equals 16 residues. J lost 6 bases, V lost 5 bases, and 8 bases had no gene match. The CDR3 coding sequence is TGTGCCAGCAGCAGGGCCGGGACAGGGGGCATCAATGAGCAGTTCTTC. Protein product: CASSRAGTGGINEQFF.

V usage is TRBV30 and J usage is TRBJ1-2; 7 bases fit TRBD1. There are 18 residues in the CDR3. Losses at the gene ends were 2 bases for V and 3 bases for J; bases not matched to a gene: 18. Germline lookup yields CDR1 GTSNPN and CDR2 SVGIG (reference sequence). The CDR3 region is CAWSKGVENPDRDYGYTF. CDR3 bases: TGTGCCTGGAGTAAAGGGGTAGAAAATCCAGACAGGGACTATGGCTACACCTTC.

V is TRBV6-5 and J is TRBJ2-2; no firm D call. Germline loops: CDR1 MNHEY, CDR2 SVGAGI. This CDR3 contains 14 residues. V lost 6 bases to trimming and J lost 3 bases, with 11 bases between them. CDR3 sequence: CASSLSSDTGELFF. The CDR3 DNA reads as TGTGCCAGCAGCCTCTCGTCGGACACCGGGGAGCTGTTTTTT.

J is TRBJ2-5 and V is TRBV18; unclear D gene. The CDR3 is 12 residues long. CDR1 KGHSH and CDR2 LQKENI come from the germline V gene. V shed 3 bases and J shed 5 bases, with 7 bases lying between them. CDR3 region: CASSPHRETQYF. CDR3 DNA sequence: TGTGCCAGCTCACCTCATCGGGAGACCCAGTACTTC. The full variable domain, with the rest looked up from reference TRBV18 and TRBJ2-5, is NAGVMQNPRHLVRRRGQEARLRCSPMKGHSHVYWYRQLPEEGLKFMVYLQKENIIDESGMPKERFSAEFPKEGPSILRIQQVVRGDSAAYFCASSPHRETQYFGPGTRLLVL.

The rearrangement uses TRBV7-6 and TRBJ2-5, with 13 bases identical to TRBD2. The germline V gene has CDR1 SGHVS and CDR2 FNYEAQ. CDR3 length: 16 residues. V was clipped by 4 bases and J by 5 bases; unmatched bases: 7. The CDR3 region has the DNA TGTGCCAGCAGCTGGGTGGGGACTAGCGGGGTGGAGACCCAGTACTTC. It codes for CASSWVGTSGVETQYF. The variable domain in full, with the rest retrieved from reference TRBV7-6 and TRBJ2-5, is GAGVSQSPRYKVTKRGQDVALRCDPISGHVSLYWYRQALGQGPEFLTYFNYEAQQDKSGLPNDRFSAERPEGSISTLTIQRTEQRDSAMYRCASSWVGTSGVETQYFGPGTRLLVL.

The chain recombines TRBV4-1 with TRBJ1-1, with 7 bases that match TRBD1. The V segment lost 1 base and the J segment 0 bases; nucleotides outside the gene matches: 11. Germline-derived CDR1 and CDR2 are MGHRA and YSYEKL. This CDR3 region has 18 residues. CDR3 DNA sequence: TGCGCCAGCAGCCAAGTCTCCGCAGGGGGGCCAATGAACACTGAAGCTTTCTTT. It codes for CASSQVSAGGPMNTEAFF.

The CDR3 region has the DNA TGTGCCTGGAGACCTCCTCCGGGACTAGCGGGGGCCTACGAGCAGTACTTC. Its protein product is CAWRPPPGLAGAYEQYF. The chain is built from TRBV30 and TRBJ2-7, with TRBD2 matching 14 bases. Germline V gives CDR1 GTSNPN, CDR2 SVGIG (reference sequence). The CDR3 runs to 17 residues. V was pared by 3 bases and J by 2 bases, with 9 bases of the junction left unmatched.

The J gene is TRBJ1-1, the V gene TRBV6-5; 7 nucleotides line up with TRBD1. After removal of 10 bases from V and 1 base from J, the junction contained 9 bases not matched to a gene. The V gene's germline CDR1 is MNHEY and CDR2 SVGAGI. The CDR3 totals 14 residues. The CDR3, as DNA: TGTGCCACACAATCGACAGGGAGGAACACTGAAGCTTTCTTT. Its translation is CATQSTGRNTEAFF.

The V gene is TRBV7-6, the J gene TRBJ2-2, with D possibly TRBD1 on 6 matching bases. CDR1 is SGHVS and CDR2 is FNYEAQ in the germline V gene. With 1 base removed from V and 3 bases from J, the gap between germline ends came to 12 bases. The CDR3 consists of 16 residues. CDR3 sequence (DNA): TGTGCCAGCAGCTTAGTAGCACAGGGACACACCGGGGAGCTGTTTTTT. Its translation: CASSLVAQGHTGELFF.

This chain connects TRBV24-1 to TRBJ2-1; the match to TRBD1 covers 8 bases. The germline CDR1 and CDR2 sequences are KGHDR and SFDVKD. J gave up 6 bases and V 4 bases, and 10 bases lay outside the gene matches. The CDR3 spans 16 residues. DNA for the CDR3: TGTGCCACCAGTGACCGAACCGGGACAGGCAGCAATGAGCAGTTCTTC. Translating gives CATSDRTGTGSNEQFF.